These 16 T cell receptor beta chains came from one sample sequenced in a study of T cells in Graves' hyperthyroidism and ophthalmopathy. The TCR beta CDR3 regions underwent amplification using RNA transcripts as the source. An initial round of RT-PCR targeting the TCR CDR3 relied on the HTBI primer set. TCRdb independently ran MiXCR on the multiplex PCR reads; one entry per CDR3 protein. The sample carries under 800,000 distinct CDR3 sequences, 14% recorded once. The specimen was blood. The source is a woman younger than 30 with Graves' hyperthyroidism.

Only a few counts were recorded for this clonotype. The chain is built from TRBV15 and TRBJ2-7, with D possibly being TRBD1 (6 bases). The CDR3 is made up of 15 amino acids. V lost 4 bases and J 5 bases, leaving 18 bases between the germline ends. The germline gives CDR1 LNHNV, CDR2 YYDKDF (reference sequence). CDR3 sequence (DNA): TGTGCCACCAGCAAGGGTTCAGGGGACATTGACGAGCAGTACTTC. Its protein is CATSKGSGDIDEQYF.

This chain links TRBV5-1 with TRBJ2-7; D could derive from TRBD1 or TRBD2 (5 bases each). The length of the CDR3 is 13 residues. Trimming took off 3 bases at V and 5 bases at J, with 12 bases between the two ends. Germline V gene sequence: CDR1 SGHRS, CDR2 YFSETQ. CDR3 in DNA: TGCGCCAGCAGCTACCGGGGACCCAACGAGCAGTACTTC. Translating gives CASSYRGPNEQYF.

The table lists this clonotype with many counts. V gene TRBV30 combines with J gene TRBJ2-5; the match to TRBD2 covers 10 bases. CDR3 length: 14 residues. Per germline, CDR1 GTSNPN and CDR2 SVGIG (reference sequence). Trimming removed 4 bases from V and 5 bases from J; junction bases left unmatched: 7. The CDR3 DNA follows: TGTGCCTGGACTAGCGGGAGAGATGGGGAGACCCAGTACTTC. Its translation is CAWTSGRDGETQYF.

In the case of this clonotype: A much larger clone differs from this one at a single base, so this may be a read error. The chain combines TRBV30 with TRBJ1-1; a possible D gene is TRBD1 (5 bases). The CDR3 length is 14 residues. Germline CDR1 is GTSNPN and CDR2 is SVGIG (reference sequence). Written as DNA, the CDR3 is TGTGCCTGGAGTCCCCGGGGGGGTGGCACTGAAGCTTCCTTT. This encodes CAWSPRGGGTEASF.

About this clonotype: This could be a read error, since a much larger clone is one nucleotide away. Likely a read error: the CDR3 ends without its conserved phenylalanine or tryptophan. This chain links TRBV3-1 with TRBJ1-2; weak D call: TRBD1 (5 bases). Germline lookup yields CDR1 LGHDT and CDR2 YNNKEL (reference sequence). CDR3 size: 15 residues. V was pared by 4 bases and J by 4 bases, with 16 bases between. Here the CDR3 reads CASSPRDLRGYGYTL. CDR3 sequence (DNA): TGTGCCAGCAGCCCCCGGGACCTCAGAGGCTATGGCTACACCCTC.

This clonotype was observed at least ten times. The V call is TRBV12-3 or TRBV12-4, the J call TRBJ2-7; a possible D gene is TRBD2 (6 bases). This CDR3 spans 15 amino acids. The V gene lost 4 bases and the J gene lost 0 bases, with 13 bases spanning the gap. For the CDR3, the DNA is TGTGCCAGCAGTTCACGGGGACTCGTCTCCTACGAGCAGTACTTC. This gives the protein CASSSRGLVSYEQYF.

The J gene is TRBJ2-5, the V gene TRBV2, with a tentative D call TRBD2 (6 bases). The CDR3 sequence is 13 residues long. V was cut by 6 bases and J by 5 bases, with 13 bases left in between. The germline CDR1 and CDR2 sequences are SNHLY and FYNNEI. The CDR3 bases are TGTGCCAGCAGCCTGGTGGAGGGGGAGACCCAGTACTTC. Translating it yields CASSLVEGETQYF.

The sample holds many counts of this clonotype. The CDR3 region is CASSVSGTGLTGELFF. In DNA, the CDR3 is TGTGCCAGCAGCGTTTCCGGGACAGGGCTCACCGGGGAGCTGTTTTTT. The genes are TRBV2 and TRBJ2-2; 9 nucleotides agree with TRBD1. The CDR3 runs to 16 residues. V lost 6 bases to trimming and J lost 4 bases; unmatched junction nucleotides: 9. Germline values: CDR1 SNHLY, CDR2 FYNNEI.

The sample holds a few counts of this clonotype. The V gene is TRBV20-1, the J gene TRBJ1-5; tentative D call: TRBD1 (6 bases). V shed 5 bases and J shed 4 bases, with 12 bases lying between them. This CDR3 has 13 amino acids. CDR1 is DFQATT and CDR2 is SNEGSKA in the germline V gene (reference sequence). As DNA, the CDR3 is TGCAGTGCTCTCCGGGACACAAATCAGCCCCAGCATTTT. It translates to CSALRDTNQPQHF.

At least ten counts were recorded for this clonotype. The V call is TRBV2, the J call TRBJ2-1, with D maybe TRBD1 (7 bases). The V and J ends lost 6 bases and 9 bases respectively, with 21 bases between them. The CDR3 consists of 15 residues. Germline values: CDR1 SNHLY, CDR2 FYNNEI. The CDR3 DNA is TGTGCCAGCAGATTCAGGGGGGTCCGTAGCGTTGAGCAGTTCTTC. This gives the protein CASRFRGVRSVEQFF.

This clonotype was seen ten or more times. CDR3 nucleotide sequence: TGTGCCATCAGTCCCGGGACCCCGAGGGACGAGCAGTACTTC. Its protein product is CAISPGTPRDEQYF. The chain carries TRBV10-3 and TRBJ2-7, with D perhaps assigned TRBD1 or TRBD2 (5 bases each). The germline V gene has CDR1 ENHRY and CDR2 SYGVKD. Trimming removed 5 bases at V and 5 bases at J, with 16 bases between. This CDR3 is built from 14 residues.

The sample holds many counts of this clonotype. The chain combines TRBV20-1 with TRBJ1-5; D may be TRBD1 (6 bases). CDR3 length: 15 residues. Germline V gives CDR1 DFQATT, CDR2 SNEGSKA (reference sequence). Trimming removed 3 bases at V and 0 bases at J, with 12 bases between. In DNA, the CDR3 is TGCAGTGCTAGGGCTAACAGGGTTAGCAATCAGCCCCAGCATTTT. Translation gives CSARANRVSNQPQHF.

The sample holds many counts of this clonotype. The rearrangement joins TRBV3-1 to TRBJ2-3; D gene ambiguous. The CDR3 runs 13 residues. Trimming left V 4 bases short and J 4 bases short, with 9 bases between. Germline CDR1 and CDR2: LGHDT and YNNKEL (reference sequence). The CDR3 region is CASSPSRPDTQYF. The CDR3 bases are TGTGCCAGCAGCCCCAGTCGACCAGATACGCAGTATTTT.

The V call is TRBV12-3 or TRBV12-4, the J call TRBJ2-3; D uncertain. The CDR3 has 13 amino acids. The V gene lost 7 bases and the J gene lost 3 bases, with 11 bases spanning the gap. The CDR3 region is CASTLTATDTQYF. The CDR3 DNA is TGTGCCAGCACCCTCACTGCTACAGATACGCAGTATTTT.

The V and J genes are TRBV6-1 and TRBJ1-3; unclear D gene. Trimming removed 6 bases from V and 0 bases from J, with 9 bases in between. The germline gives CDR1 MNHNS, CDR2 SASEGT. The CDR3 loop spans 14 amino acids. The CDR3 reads CASSDGYSGNTIYF. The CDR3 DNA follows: TGTGCCAGCAGCGACGGGTACTCTGGAAACACCATATATTTT.

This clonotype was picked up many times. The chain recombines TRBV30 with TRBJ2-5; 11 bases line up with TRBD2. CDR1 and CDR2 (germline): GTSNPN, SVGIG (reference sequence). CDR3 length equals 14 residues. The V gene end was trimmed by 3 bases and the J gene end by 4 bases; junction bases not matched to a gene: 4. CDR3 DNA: TGTGCCTGGAGGGGGACTAGCGGTAGAGAGACCCAGTACTTC. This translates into CAWRGTSGRETQYF.